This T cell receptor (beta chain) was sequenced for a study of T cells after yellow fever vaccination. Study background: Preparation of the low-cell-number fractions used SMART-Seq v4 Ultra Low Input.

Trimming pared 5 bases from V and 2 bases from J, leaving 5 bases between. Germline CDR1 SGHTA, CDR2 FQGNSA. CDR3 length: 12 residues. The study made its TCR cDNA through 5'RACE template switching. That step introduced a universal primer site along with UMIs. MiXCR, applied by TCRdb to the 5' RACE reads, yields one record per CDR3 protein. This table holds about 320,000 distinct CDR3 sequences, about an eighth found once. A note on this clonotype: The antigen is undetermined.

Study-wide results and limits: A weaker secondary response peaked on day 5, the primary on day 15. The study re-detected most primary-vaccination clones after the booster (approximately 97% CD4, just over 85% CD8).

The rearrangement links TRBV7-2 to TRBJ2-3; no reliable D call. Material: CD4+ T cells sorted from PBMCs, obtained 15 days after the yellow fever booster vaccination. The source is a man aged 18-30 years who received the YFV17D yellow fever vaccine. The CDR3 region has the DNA TGTGCCAGCAGCGTTTACACAGATACGCAGTATTTT. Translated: CASSVYTDTQYF.